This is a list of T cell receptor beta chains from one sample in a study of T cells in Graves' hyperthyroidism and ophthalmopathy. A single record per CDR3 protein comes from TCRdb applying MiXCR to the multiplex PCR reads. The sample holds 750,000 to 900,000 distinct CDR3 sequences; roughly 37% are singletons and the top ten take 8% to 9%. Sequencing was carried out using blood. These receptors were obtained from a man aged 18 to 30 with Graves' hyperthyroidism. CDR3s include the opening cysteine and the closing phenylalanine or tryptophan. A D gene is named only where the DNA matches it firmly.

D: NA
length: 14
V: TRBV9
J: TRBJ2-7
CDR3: CASGPSQGRYEQYF

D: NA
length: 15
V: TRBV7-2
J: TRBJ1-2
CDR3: CASSPAGVDLLGCTF

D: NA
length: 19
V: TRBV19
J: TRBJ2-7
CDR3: CASQTESGVVAASSYEQYF

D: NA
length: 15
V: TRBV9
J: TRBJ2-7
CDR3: CASSLIRDSGYEQYF

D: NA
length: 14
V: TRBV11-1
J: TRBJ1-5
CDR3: CASSAGLRNQPQHF

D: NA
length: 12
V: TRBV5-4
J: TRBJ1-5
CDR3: CASSFDGQPQHF

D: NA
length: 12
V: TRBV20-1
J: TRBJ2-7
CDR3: CSARDLALEQYF

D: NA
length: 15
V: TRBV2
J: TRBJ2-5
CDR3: CASSIMDYGGETQYF

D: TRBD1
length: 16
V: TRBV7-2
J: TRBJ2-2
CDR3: CASSVRDRGNTGELFF

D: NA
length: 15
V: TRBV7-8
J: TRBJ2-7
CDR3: CASSQDSSDSYEQYF

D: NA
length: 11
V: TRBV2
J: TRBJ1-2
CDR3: CASIGDYGYTF

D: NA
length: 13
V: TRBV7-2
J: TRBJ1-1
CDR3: CASNQPGDTEAFF

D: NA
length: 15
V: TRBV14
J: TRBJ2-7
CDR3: CASSPEAGSSYEQYF

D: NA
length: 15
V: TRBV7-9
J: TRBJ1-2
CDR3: CASSPRGWGNYGYTF

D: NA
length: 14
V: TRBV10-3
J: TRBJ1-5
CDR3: CATEDSGSNQPQHF

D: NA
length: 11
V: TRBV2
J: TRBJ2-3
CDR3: CASRDADTQYF

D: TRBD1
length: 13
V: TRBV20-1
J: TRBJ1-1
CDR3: CSARDDRDTEAFF

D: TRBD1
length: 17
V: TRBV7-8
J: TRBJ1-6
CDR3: CASSLPWGDSYNSPPHF

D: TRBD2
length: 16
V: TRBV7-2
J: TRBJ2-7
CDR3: CASSPTPGGSSHEQYF

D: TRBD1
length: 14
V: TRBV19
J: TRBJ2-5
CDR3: CASSVSGTVETQYF

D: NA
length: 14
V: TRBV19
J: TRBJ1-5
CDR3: CASSIPGSGQPQHF

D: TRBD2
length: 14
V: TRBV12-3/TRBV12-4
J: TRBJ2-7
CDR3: CASSSGLAVHEQYF

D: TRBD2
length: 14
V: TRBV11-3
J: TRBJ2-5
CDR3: CASSPSGTVETQYF

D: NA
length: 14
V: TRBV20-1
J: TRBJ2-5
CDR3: CSAQRGGGRETQYF

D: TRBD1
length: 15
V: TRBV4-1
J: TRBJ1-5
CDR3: CASSHPGDRAQPQHF

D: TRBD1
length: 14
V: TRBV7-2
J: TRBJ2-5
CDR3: CASGPGTGQETQYF

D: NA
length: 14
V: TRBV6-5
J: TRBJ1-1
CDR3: CASSRGGLDTEAFF

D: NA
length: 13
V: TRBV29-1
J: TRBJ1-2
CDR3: CSVGGEGWYGYTF

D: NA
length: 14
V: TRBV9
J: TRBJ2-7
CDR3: CASSVGPGEYEQYF

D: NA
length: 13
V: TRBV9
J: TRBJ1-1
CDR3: CASSLGSVTEAFF

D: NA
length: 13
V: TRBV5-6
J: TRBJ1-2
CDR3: CASSLTGPYGYTF

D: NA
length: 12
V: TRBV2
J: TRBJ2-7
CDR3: CASSEVVKEQYF

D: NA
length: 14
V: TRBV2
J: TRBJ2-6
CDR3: CASSEDSGANVLTF

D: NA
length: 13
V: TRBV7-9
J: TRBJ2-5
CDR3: CASSHHGGETQYF

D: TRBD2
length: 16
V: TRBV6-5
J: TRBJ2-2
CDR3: CASSYQGSSGSGELFF

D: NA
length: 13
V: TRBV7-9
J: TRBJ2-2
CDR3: CATDRRDTGELFF

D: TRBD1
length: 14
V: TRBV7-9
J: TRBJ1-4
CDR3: CASSATGGNEKLFF

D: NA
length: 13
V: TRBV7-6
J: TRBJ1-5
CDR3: CASSFGSNQTQHF

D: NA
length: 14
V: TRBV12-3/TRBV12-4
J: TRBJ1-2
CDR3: CASSSGRRNYGYTF

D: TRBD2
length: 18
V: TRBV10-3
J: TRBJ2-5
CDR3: CASSYDGVRLAGQETQYF

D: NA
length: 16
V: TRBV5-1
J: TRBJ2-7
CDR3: CASSQDAASRGYEQYF

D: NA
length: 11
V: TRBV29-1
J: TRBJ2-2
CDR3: CSVKNGEELFF

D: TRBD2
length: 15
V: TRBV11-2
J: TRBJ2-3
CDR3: CASSSHPGLVDTQYF

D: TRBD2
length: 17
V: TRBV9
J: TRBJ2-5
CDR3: CASSVDPSGGDRETQYF

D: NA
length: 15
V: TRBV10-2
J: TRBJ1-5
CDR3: CASSEVHGGNQPQHF

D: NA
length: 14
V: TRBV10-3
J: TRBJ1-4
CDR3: CAIRVLPPWEKLFF

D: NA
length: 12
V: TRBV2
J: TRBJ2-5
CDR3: CASQDSYGTQYF

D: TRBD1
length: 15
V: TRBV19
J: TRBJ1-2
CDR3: CASRPRTGSNYGYTF

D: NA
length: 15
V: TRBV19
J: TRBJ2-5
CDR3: CASSIGGTPQETQYF